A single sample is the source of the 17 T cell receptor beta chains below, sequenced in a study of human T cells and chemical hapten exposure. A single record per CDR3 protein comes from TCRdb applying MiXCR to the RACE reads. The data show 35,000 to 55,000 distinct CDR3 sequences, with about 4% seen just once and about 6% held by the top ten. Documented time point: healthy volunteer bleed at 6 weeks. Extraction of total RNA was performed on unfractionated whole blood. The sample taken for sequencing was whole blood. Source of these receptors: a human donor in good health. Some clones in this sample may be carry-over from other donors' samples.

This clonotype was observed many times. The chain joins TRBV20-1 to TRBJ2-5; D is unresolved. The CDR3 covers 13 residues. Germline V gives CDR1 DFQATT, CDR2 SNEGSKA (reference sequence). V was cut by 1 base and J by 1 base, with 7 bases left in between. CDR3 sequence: CSARGRTQETQYF. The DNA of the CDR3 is TGCAGTGCTAGAGGGCGCACCCAAGAGACCCAGTACTTC.

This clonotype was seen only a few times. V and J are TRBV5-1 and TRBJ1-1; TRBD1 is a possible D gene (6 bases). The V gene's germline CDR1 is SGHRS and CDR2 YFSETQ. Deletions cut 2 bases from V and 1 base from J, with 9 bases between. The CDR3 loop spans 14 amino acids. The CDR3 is CASSFQGKNTEAFF. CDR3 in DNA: TGCGCCAGCAGCTTCCAGGGGAAGAACACTGAAGCTTTCTTT. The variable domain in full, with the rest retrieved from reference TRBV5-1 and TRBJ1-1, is KAGVTQTPRYLIKTRGQQVTLSCSPISGHRSVSWYQQTPGQGLQFLFEYFSETQRNKGNFPGRFSGRQFSNSRSEMNVSTLELGDSALYLCASSFQGKNTEAFFGQGTRLTVV.

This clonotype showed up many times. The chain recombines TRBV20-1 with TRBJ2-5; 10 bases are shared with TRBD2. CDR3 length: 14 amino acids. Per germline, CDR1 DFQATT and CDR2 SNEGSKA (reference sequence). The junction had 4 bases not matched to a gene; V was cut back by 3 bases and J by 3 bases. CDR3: CSARSGRAEETQYF. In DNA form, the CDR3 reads TGCAGTGCTAGGAGCGGGAGGGCCGAAGAGACCCAGTACTTC.

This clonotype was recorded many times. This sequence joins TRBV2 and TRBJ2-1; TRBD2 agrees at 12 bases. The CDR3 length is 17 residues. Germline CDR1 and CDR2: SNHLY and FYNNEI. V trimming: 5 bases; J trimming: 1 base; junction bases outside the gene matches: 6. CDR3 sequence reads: CASSLAGGPGSYNEQFF. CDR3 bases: TGTGCCAGCAGTCTAGCGGGAGGGCCAGGTTCCTACAATGAGCAGTTCTTC. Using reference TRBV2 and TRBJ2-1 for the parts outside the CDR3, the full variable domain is EPEVTQTPSHQVTQMGQEVILRCVPISNHLYFYWYRQILGQKVEFLVSFYNNEISEKSEIFDDQFSVERPDGSNFTLKIRSTKLEDSAMYFCASSLAGGPGSYNEQFFGPGTRLTVL.

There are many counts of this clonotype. The CDR3, as DNA: TGTGCCTGGACCCAATTCGGAGGGACCTACAATGAGCAGTTCTTC. Encoded protein: CAWTQFGGTYNEQFF. The chain uses TRBV30 and TRBJ2-1; possible D gene TRBD2, 6 bases. V was cut by 4 bases and J by 2 bases, with 15 bases left in between. The germline V gene encodes CDR1 GTSNPN and CDR2 SVGIG (reference sequence). The CDR3 totals 15 residues.

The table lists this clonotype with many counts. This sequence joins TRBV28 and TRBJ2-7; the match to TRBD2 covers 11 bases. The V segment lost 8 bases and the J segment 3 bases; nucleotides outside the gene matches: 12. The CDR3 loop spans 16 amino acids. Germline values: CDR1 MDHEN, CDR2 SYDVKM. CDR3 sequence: CASSVPSGRSHYEQYF. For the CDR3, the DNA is TGTGCCAGCTCCGTGCCTAGCGGGAGGTCACACTACGAGCAGTACTTC.

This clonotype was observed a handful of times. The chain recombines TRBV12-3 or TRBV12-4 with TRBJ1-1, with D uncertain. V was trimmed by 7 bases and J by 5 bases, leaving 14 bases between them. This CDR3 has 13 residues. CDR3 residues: CASTRVRGTEAFF. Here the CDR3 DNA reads TGTGCCAGCACCCGCGTACGGGGAACTGAAGCTTTCTTT.

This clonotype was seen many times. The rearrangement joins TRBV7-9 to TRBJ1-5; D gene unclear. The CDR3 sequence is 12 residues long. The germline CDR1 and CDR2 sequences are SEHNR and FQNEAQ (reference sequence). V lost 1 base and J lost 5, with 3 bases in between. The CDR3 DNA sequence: TGTGCCAGCAGCTTAGATTATCAGCCCCAGCATTTT. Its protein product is CASSLDYQPQHF.

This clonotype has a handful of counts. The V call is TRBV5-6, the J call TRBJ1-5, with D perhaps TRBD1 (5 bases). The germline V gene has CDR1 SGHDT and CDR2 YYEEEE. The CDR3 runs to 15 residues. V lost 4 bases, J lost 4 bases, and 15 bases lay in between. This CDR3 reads CASSPGTGGNQPQHF. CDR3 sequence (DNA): TGTGCCAGCAGCCCGGGGACTGGGGGGAATCAGCCCCAGCATTTT. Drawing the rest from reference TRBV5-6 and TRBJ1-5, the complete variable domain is DAGVTQSPTHLIKTRGQQVTLRCSPKSGHDTVSWYQQALGQGPQFIFQYYEEEERQRGNFPDRFSGHQFPNYSSELNVNALLLGDSALYLCASSPGTGGNQPQHFGDGTRLSIL.

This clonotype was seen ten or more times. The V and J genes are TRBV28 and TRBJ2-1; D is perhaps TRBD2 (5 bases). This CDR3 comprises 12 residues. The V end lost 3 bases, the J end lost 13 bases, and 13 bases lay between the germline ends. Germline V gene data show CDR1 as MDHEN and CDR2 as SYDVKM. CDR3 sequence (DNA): TGTGCCAGCAGTTTTGCGGGTTTAGGACAGTTCTTC. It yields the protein CASSFAGLGQFF.

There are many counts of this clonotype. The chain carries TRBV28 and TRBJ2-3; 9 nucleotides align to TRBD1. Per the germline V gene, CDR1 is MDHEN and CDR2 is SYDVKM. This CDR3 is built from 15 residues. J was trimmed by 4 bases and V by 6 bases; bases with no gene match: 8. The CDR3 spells CASSHRGQGSDTQYF. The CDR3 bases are TGTGCCAGCAGCCACCGGGGACAGGGATCAGATACGCAGTATTTT.

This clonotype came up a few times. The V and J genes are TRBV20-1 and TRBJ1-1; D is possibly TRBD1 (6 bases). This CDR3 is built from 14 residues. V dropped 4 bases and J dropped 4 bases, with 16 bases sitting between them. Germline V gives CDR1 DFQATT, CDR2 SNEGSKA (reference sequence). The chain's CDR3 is CSAKEGGSFTEAFF. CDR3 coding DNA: TGCAGTGCTAAGGAAGGGGGGAGCTTCACTGAAGCTTTCTTT.

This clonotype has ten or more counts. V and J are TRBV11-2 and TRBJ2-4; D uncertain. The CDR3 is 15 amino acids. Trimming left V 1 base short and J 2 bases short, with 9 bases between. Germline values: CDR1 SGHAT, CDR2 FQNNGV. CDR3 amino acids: CASSLVRSPKNIQYF. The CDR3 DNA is TGTGCCAGCAGCTTAGTGAGGAGTCCCAAAAACATTCAGTACTTC.

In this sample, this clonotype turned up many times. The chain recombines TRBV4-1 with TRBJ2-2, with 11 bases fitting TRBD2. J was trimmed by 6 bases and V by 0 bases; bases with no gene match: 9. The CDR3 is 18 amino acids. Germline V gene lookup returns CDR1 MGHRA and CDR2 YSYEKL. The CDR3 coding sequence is TGCGCCAGCAGCCAAGATAGGCTACTAGCGGGAGCCCCCGGGGAGCTGTTTTTT. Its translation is CASSQDRLLAGAPGELFF.

CDR3: CASSLVQGFDYGYTF. CDR3 DNA sequence: TGTGCCAGCAGCTTGGTTCAGGGGTTCGACTATGGCTACACCTTC. The chain recombines TRBV5-5 with TRBJ1-2; D may be TRBD1 (6 bases). V was trimmed by 0 bases and J by 3 bases, leaving 12 bases between them. CDR3 length equals 15 residues. Germline V gives CDR1 SGHKS, CDR2 YYEKEE (reference sequence).

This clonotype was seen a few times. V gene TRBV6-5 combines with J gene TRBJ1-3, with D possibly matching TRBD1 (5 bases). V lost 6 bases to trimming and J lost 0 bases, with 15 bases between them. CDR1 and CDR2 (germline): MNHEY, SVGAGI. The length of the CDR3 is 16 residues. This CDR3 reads CASSLGGGGSGNTIYF. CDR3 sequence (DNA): TGTGCCAGCAGCCTGGGGGGTGGCGGCTCTGGAAACACCATATATTTT.

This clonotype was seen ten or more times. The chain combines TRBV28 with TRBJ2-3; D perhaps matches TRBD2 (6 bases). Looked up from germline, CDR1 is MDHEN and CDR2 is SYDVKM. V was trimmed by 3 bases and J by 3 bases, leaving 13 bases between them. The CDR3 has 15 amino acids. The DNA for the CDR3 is TGTGCCAGCAGTTTTTTCCAGGGAGGAACAGATACGCAGTATTTT. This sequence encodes CASSFFQGGTDTQYF.